One and the same sample provided the 28 T cell receptor beta chains below, sequenced in a study of T cells in Graves' hyperthyroidism and ophthalmopathy. From RNA transcripts, TCR beta CDR3 regions were amplified. First-round RT-PCR targeting the TCR CDR3 was performed with the HTBI primer set. TCRdb reprocessed the multiplex PCR reads with MiXCR, giving one entry per CDR3 protein. The sample has around 190,000 distinct CDR3 sequences, approximately 16% seen once. Sequencing was performed on blood. These receptors were collected from a woman between 45 and 65 years old with Graves' hyperthyroidism.

This clonotype was seen at least ten times. The chain couples TRBV27 to TRBJ2-7, with 8 bases that match TRBD1. The CDR3 is 15 amino acids. CDR1 and CDR2 (germline): MNHEY, SMNVEV (reference sequence). Trimming took 4 bases from V and 3 from J; bases not matched to a gene: 8. CDR3 sequence: CASSYQGAPHYEQYF. In DNA form, the CDR3 reads TGTGCCAGCAGTTACCAGGGGGCACCCCACTACGAGCAGTACTTC.

This clonotype occurred many times. One end of the junction fails to match germline, which may point to a read error. J is TRBJ1-5 and V is TRBV11-2; 7 bases align to TRBD1. Germline lookup yields CDR1 SGHAT and CDR2 FQNNGV. The CDR3 spans 17 residues. This CDR3 is CANSLGTGEWVNQPQHF. CDR3 in DNA: TGTGCCAACAGCTTAGGTACAGGGGAATGGGTCAATCAGCCCCAGCATTTT.

This clonotype was found many times. This chain joins TRBV11-2 and TRBJ2-7; 8 bases are a match to TRBD1. This CDR3 has 15 amino acids. After removal of 2 bases from V and 3 bases from J, the junction contained 6 bases not matched to a gene. Germline V gene lookup returns CDR1 SGHAT and CDR2 FQNNGV. The CDR3 loop reads CASSLFRTGFYEQYF. The CDR3 DNA reads TGTGCCAGCAGCTTATTCCGGACAGGGTTCTACGAGCAGTACTTC.

Notes on this clonotype: One end of the junction fails to match germline, which may point to a read error. V is TRBV19 and J is TRBJ1-2; D perhaps matches TRBD1 (5 bases). Germline CDR1 reads LNHDA; CDR2 reads SQIVND (reference sequence). This CDR3 region has 13 residues. The CDR3 DNA is TGTACCAGTAGTAAGGCTTGGGGGGACGGCTACACCTTC. This codes for CTSSKAWGDGYTF.

This clonotype was detected many times. V is TRBV11-2 and J is TRBJ2-7; 11 bases line up with TRBD2. The CDR3 contains 17 residues. The germline V gene has CDR1 SGHAT and CDR2 FQNNGV. Trimming removed 5 bases from V and 0 bases from J; junction bases left unmatched: 9. The CDR3 loop is CASSPIHGTSGSYEQYF. CDR3 in DNA: TGTGCCAGCAGCCCCATTCACGGGACTAGCGGCTCCTACGAGCAGTACTTC.

The chain is built from TRBV6-4 and TRBJ1-4; D unresolved. Germline V gene lookup returns CDR1 MRHNA and CDR2 SNTAGT. V shed 3 bases and J shed 11 bases, with 13 bases lying between them. This CDR3 has 13 residues. CDR3 amino acids: CASSEQPGRKLFF. Written as DNA, the CDR3 is TGTGCCAGCAGTGAACAGCCTGGTCGGAAACTGTTTTTT.

A remark on this clonotype: A clone one base away is much larger, so this may be a read error. This chain uses TRBV2 with TRBJ2-1; 7 bases fit TRBD1. This CDR3 is 14 amino acids long. The ends lost 6 bases at V and 8 bases at J; junction bases unmatched: 10. Per germline, CDR1 SNHLY and CDR2 FYNNEI. In DNA form, the CDR3 reads TGTGCCAGCAGGAAGGGGACAGTTCTCGATGAGCAGTTCTTC. Amino acid sequence: CASRKGTVLDEQFF. Complete variable domain (other parts from reference TRBV2 and TRBJ2-1): EPEVTQTPSHQVTQMGQEVILRCVPISNHLYFYWYRQILGQKVEFLVSFYNNEISEKSEIFDDQFSVERPDGSNFTLKIRSTKLEDSAMYFCASRKGTVLDEQFFGPGTRLTVL.

The CDR3, as DNA: TGTGCCAGCCAAACACTAGCGGGAGGCTTCTACGAGCAGTACTTC. Its protein product is CASQTLAGGFYEQYF. The chain combines TRBV6-2 or TRBV6-3 with TRBJ2-7; 12 nucleotides agree with TRBD2. Trimming at V came to 8 bases and at J to 3 bases, leaving 8 bases not matched to a gene. Germline-derived CDR1 and CDR2 are MNHEY and SVGEGT. The CDR3 extends over 15 amino acids.

The genes are TRBV2 and TRBJ2-7; 8 nucleotides line up with TRBD2. The trim removed 7 bases at V and 2 bases at J, leaving 4 bases unmatched. The CDR3 contains 13 residues. Germline loops: CDR1 SNHLY, CDR2 FYNNEI. The CDR3 region is CASIGGRTYEQYF. The CDR3 DNA reads TGTGCCAGCATAGGCGGGAGGACCTACGAGCAGTACTTC.

This clonotype was counted at least ten times. The gene calls are TRBV11-2 and TRBJ2-3, with 7 bases lining up with TRBD2. This CDR3 has 18 residues. Trimming took 1 base from V and 4 from J; bases not matched to a gene: 14. The germline V gene encodes CDR1 SGHAT and CDR2 FQNNGV. This chain's CDR3 is CASSLGFSGWEGPDTQYF. CDR3 DNA sequence: TGTGCCAGCAGCTTAGGTTTTAGCGGGTGGGAGGGCCCAGATACGCAGTATTTT.

This clonotype was seen many times. The J gene is TRBJ2-1, the V gene TRBV20-1; unclear D gene. Per the germline V gene, CDR1 is DFQATT and CDR2 is SNEGSKA (reference sequence). CDR3 length: 11 residues. V lost 3 bases and J 5 bases, leaving 5 bases between the germline ends. Here the CDR3 reads CSASPNNEQFF. The CDR3 DNA reads TGCAGTGCTAGTCCAAACAATGAGCAGTTCTTC.

A note on this clonotype: A much larger clone is a single base away; this may be a read error. The chain employs TRBV15 and TRBJ1-2; 12 nucleotides agree with TRBD1. The CDR3 has 17 amino acids. After removal of 1 base from V and 4 bases from J, the junction contained 7 bases not matched to a gene. Germline V gene data show CDR1 as LNHNV and CDR2 as YYDKDF (reference sequence). Here the CDR3 DNA reads TGTGCCACCAGCAGAGGTCCAGGGACAGGGGGCGGCTATGGCTACACCTTC. It specifies CATSRGPGTGGGYGYTF.

In this sample, this clonotype turned up many times. The chain carries TRBV20-1 and TRBJ2-5, with 8 positions matching TRBD1. Germline V gene data show CDR1 as DFQATT and CDR2 as SNEGSKA (reference sequence). The CDR3 spans 15 residues. Unmatched junction bases numbered 10, after V lost 2 bases and J lost 5 bases. The chain's CDR3 is CSARSITGGSETQYF. In nucleotides, the CDR3 is TGCAGTGCTAGATCCATTACAGGGGGATCGGAGACCCAGTACTTC.

At least ten counts were recorded for this clonotype. The chain is built from TRBV7-3 and TRBJ2-7; no clear D. V gave up 5 bases and J gave up 6 bases, with 14 bases separating them. Germline V lookup: CDR1 SGHTA, CDR2 FQGTGA. This CDR3 is built from 13 residues. CDR3 sequence (DNA): TGTGCCAGCAGCAACGGTAGAGGATCCGAGCAGTACTTC. This gives the protein CASSNGRGSEQYF.

This clonotype was found a few times. The chain has TRBV11-2 and TRBJ2-4, with D uncertain. The germline CDR1 and CDR2 sequences are SGHAT and FQNNGV. The CDR3 extends over 13 amino acids. The V end lost 0 bases, the J end lost 9 bases, and 9 bases lay between the germline ends. The chain's CDR3 is CASSLDGSPIQYF. The DNA of the CDR3 is TGTGCCAGCAGCTTAGATGGGTCGCCCATTCAGTACTTC.

The table lists this clonotype with many counts. The rearrangement joins TRBV7-6 to TRBJ2-7; D uncertain. Germline CDR1 SGHVS, CDR2 FNYEAQ. The CDR3 totals 14 residues. The V end was cut by 2 bases, the J end by 3 bases, with 11 bases between. CDR3 sequence (DNA): TGTGCCAGCAGCTTATCCCAACGGCACTACGAGCAGTACTTC. It is translated as CASSLSQRHYEQYF. The complete variable domain, with remaining parts taken from reference TRBV7-6 and TRBJ2-7, reads GAGVSQSPRYKVTKRGQDVALRCDPISGHVSLYWYRQALGQGPEFLTYFNYEAQQDKSGLPNDRFSAERPEGSISTLTIQRTEQRDSAMYRCASSLSQRHYEQYFGPGTRLTVT.

This clonotype was seen ten or more times. The chain links TRBV28 to TRBJ2-7, with a tentative D call TRBD2 (6 bases). V lost 5 bases and J 6 bases, leaving 11 bases between the germline ends. The CDR3 totals 12 residues. Germline V CDR1 and CDR2: MDHEN, SYDVKM. This CDR3 reads CASSPGTREQYF. DNA of the CDR3: TGTGCCAGCAGTCCCGGGACTCGCGAGCAGTACTTC.

The sample holds many counts of this clonotype. The chain is built from TRBV29-1 and TRBJ2-3; the match to TRBD2 covers 9 bases. Germline V gene sequence: CDR1 SQVTM, CDR2 ANQGSEA. V gave up 4 bases and J gave up 4 bases; unmatched junction bases: 3. CDR3 length: 13 amino acids. CDR3: CSVVLAGPDTQYF. In nucleotides, the CDR3 is TGCAGCGTTGTACTAGCGGGCCCAGATACGCAGTATTTT.

In its sample, this clonotype was seen many times. The V call is TRBV5-6, the J call TRBJ2-7; possibly TRBD2 for D (5 bases). V lost 4 bases to trimming and J lost 5 bases, with 13 bases between them. Germline CDR1 SGHDT, CDR2 YYEEEE. The CDR3 consists of 13 residues. CDR3 amino acids: CASSPTEGDEQYF. The CDR3 DNA follows: TGTGCCAGCAGCCCCACTGAGGGTGACGAGCAGTACTTC.

The chain carries TRBV20-1 and TRBJ2-1; no clear D gene. Germline CDR1 reads DFQATT; CDR2 reads SNEGSKA (reference sequence). V was pared by 0 bases and J by 2 bases, with 8 bases between. The CDR3 is made up of 14 amino acids. CDR3 DNA: TGCAGTGCTAGAGATCCTAGAACCTACAATGAGCAGTTCTTC. This codes for CSARDPRTYNEQFF.

CDR3 residues: CASSLAVTTGETQYF. The DNA for the CDR3 is TGTGCCAGCAGCTTAGCTGTGACTACCGGAGAGACCCAGTACTTC. The chain is built from TRBV7-9 and TRBJ2-5; D is perhaps TRBD2 (5 bases). The germline V and J ends were trimmed by 0 bases and 4 bases, with 12 bases remaining between them. CDR1 and CDR2 from the germline V gene are SEHNR and FQNEAQ (reference sequence). This CDR3 is 15 amino acids long.

The CDR3 protein is CASSIVGLAGASYNEQFF. CDR3 nucleotide sequence: TGTGCCAGTAGTATAGTGGGACTAGCGGGAGCTAGCTACAATGAGCAGTTCTTC. The rearrangement uses TRBV19 and TRBJ2-1; 14 positions agree with TRBD2. The CDR3 is 18 residues long. Germline CDR1 and CDR2: LNHDA and SQIVND (reference sequence). The trim removed 1 base at V and 3 bases at J, leaving 5 bases unmatched.

This clonotype came up many times. The chain has TRBV15 and TRBJ1-2; TRBD1 might be the D (6 bases). The V gene's germline CDR1 is LNHNV and CDR2 YYDKDF (reference sequence). The CDR3 loop spans 15 amino acids. V lost 0 bases, J lost 3 bases, and 11 bases lay in between. CDR3 in DNA: TGTGCCACCAGCAGAGATAATGCAGGGGACTATGGCTACACCTTC. This codes for CATSRDNAGDYGYTF.

This clonotype has only a few counts. The rearrangement uses TRBV19 and TRBJ2-7, with TRBD1 matching 7 bases. V was clipped by 5 bases and J by 0 bases; unmatched bases: 4. Germline CDR1 reads LNHDA; CDR2 reads SQIVND (reference sequence). This CDR3 comprises 14 residues. CDR3 loop: CASSEGQYSYEQYF. In nucleotides, the CDR3 is TGTGCCAGTAGTGAGGGACAGTACTCCTACGAGCAGTACTTC.

This clonotype was picked up many times. The chain is built from TRBV20-1 and TRBJ2-7, with TRBD2 as a possible D gene (5 bases). This CDR3 contains 15 residues. V lost 5 bases to trimming and J lost 5 bases, with 22 bases between them. Germline V gene lookup returns CDR1 DFQATT and CDR2 SNEGSKA (reference sequence). CDR3 in DNA: TGCAGTGCTCCCACGCGACGGTCCGGGGTGAACGAGCAGTACTTC. It encodes CSAPTRRSGVNEQYF.

This clonotype has ten or more counts. The V call is TRBV20-1, the J call TRBJ1-1; D uncertain. The CDR3 has 15 amino acids. Germline V lookup: CDR1 DFQATT, CDR2 SNEGSKA (reference sequence). V was pared by 5 bases and J by 0 bases, with 16 bases between. CDR3 in amino acids: CSAPSAGPMNTEAFF. Written as DNA, the CDR3 is TGCAGTGCTCCCTCGGCCGGACCCATGAACACTGAAGCTTTCTTT.

This chain uses TRBV4-1 with TRBJ2-1; D is ambiguous. Per germline, CDR1 MGHRA and CDR2 YSYEKL. There are 15 residues in the CDR3. Trimming took off 2 bases at V and 6 bases at J, with 14 bases between the two ends. CDR3 sequence (DNA): TGCGCCAGCAGCCAACCCCGGGTTTCGTCCAATGAGCAGTTCTTC. It specifies CASSQPRVSSNEQFF.

This clonotype was counted many times. V and J are TRBV7-2 and TRBJ2-2, with TRBD1 as a possible D gene (6 bases). V was shortened by 6 bases and J by 4 bases, with 18 bases between the two germline ends. The V gene's germline CDR1 is SGHTA and CDR2 FQGNSA. The CDR3 totals 16 residues. CDR3 in amino acids: CASRPDITGFTGELFF. The CDR3 DNA sequence: TGTGCCAGCAGACCCGACATAACAGGGTTCACCGGGGAGCTGTTTTTT.